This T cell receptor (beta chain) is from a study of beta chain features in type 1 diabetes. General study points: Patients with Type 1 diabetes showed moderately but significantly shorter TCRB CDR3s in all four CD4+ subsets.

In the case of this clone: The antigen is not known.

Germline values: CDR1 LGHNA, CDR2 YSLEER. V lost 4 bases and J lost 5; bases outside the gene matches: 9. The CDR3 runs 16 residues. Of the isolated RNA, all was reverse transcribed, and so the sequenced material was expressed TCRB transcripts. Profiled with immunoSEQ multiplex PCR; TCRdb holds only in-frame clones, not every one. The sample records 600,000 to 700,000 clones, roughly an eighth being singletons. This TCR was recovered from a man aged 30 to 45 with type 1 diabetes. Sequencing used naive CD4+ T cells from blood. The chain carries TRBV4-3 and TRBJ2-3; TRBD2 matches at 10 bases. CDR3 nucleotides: TGCGCCAGCAGCCCCGAGCGGGGGGGCCTGGTAGATACGCAGTATTTT. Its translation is CASSPERGGLVDTQYF.